This TCR beta chain is drawn from a study of cytomegalovirus exposure and HLA in healthy donors. Study results and limitations: With high specificity and sensitivity, the classifier reportedly diagnosed cytomegalovirus status. In an earlier analysis, in under 700 donors, most V segments appeared productive either ~90% or ~30% of the time.

All donors participated as healthy donors of bone marrow. This CDR3 has 15 residues. The V gene's germline CDR1 is SGHTA and CDR2 FQGNSA. Trimming took 2 bases from V and 4 from J, leaving 14 bases between them. A multiplex PCR was run with 60 Vbeta primers and 13 Jbeta primers. Methods used by the authors: Unique TCR beta chains totaled some 78 million in a later count, with approximately 10 million of them shared. The assay was immunoSEQ multiplex PCR, and TCRdb's table has in-frame clones only and misses some. That table gives V, J and clone size, and the DNA gave D and trimming. The repertoire has about 140,000 clones, approximately 77% of them found once; the top ten carry around 1.3%. Concerning this clone itself: Antigen specificity is unknown.

The material sequenced was PBMCs. This sequence was found in a middle-aged woman in good health and CMV-seronegative. The chain couples TRBV7-2 to TRBJ1-1; a possible D gene is TRBD1 (6 bases). This CDR3 is CASSLNPGVGTEAFF. The CDR3 DNA reads TGTGCCAGCAGCTTAAATCCAGGGGTGGGCACTGAAGCTTTCTTT.